A selection of T cell receptor beta chains follows, all from one sample in a study of regulatory T cells in long-lasting Graves disease. TCRdb independently ran MiXCR on the multiplex PCR reads; one entry per CDR3 protein. The repertoire consists of around 470,000 distinct CDR3 sequences, with 14% occurring once and the leading ten covering approximately 17%. The sample also formed part of further work on T cells in Graves' hyperthyroidism and ophthalmopathy.

The specimen comprised peripheral blood mononuclear cells (PBMCs), sampled at new diagnosis, from a patient treated with antithyroid drugs. The receptors here all came from a woman in her 50s with Graves disease. CDR3s include the opening cysteine and the closing phenylalanine or tryptophan. The order of the fields is CDR3 DNA, CDR3 protein, clone size, V gene, J gene, D gene. The D gene is left open where the match is weak. Not all rows give a size; the values are once, few, many and, for expanded clones, a class.

CDR3nt: TGCGCCAGCAGCTTGGCCCCGACAGGAGACTGTAGCAATCAGCCCCAGCATTTT; CDR3aa: CASSLAPTGDCSNQPQHF; abundance: NA; v_gene: TRBV5-1; j_gene: TRBJ1-5; d_gene: NA
CDR3nt: TGCGCCAGCAGCTTGACGGTCGGTCTGAACACTGAAGCTTTCTTT; CDR3aa: CASSLTVGLNTEAFF; abundance: many; v_gene: TRBV5-1; j_gene: TRBJ1-1; d_gene: NA
CDR3nt: TGTGCCAGCAGTTTCCGGGAGGAAGTTGAGACCCAGTACTTC; CDR3aa: CASSFREEVETQYF; abundance: many; v_gene: TRBV6-2/TRBV6-3; j_gene: TRBJ2-5; d_gene: TRBD2
CDR3nt: TGTGCCAGCAGCTTACAGGGGGCCGACACCGGGGAGCTGTTTTTT; CDR3aa: CASSLQGADTGELFF; abundance: many; v_gene: TRBV7-9; j_gene: TRBJ2-2; d_gene: TRBD1
CDR3nt: TGTGCCAGCAGCCCACGGACAGGGGCCGAAAAACTGTTTTTT; CDR3aa: CASSPRTGAEKLFF; abundance: many; v_gene: TRBV14; j_gene: TRBJ1-4; d_gene: TRBD1
CDR3nt: TGTGCCAGCAGTTTCAAAGGACTAGCGGGCTCCTACGAGCAGTACTTC; CDR3aa: CASSFKGLAGSYEQYF; abundance: many; v_gene: TRBV27; j_gene: TRBJ2-7; d_gene: TRBD2
CDR3nt: TGTGCCAGTAGTTCCTGGGACAGGGGAAGTACTGAAGCTTTCTTT; CDR3aa: CASSSWDRGSTEAFF; abundance: many; v_gene: TRBV19; j_gene: TRBJ1-1; d_gene: TRBD1
CDR3nt: TGTGCCAGCAGCCAACTTACGGGCTTCCTTGGGATGAACACTGAAGCTTTCTTT; CDR3aa: CASSQLTGFLGMNTEAFF; abundance: few; v_gene: TRBV3-1; j_gene: TRBJ1-1; d_gene: NA
CDR3nt: TGCGCCAGCAGCTCTGCTGTAGGGCCCCAAGAGACCCAGTACTTC; CDR3aa: CASSSAVGPQETQYF; abundance: NA; v_gene: TRBV5-1; j_gene: TRBJ2-5; d_gene: NA
CDR3nt: TGTGCCAGCAGTTACTCGTGGCAGGGGGCAAGCGAGCAGTACTTC; CDR3aa: CASSYSWQGASEQYF; abundance: many; v_gene: TRBV6-5; j_gene: TRBJ2-7; d_gene: TRBD1
CDR3nt: TGTGCCAGCAGCGATGGGGGCCAAGAGACCCAGTACTTC; CDR3aa: CASSDGGQETQYF; abundance: many; v_gene: TRBV6-1; j_gene: TRBJ2-5; d_gene: NA
CDR3nt: TGTGCCAGCAGCCTAAATCTAGGGGAGCAGTACTTC; CDR3aa: CASSLNLGEQYF; abundance: few; v_gene: TRBV9; j_gene: TRBJ2-7; d_gene: NA
CDR3nt: TGTGCCAGCAGTGACCATGGACAGGGGGGAGATACGCAGTATTTT; CDR3aa: CASSDHGQGGDTQYF; abundance: many; v_gene: TRBV28; j_gene: TRBJ2-3; d_gene: TRBD1
CDR3nt: TGTGCCAGCAGCCCGCGACTAGCGGGGGAACAAGAGACCCAGTACTTC; CDR3aa: CASSPRLAGEQETQYF; abundance: NA; v_gene: TRBV12-3/TRBV12-4; j_gene: TRBJ2-5; d_gene: TRBD2
CDR3nt: TGTGCCATCAGTGAGTCGATCTCTGGGGCCAACGTCCTGACTTTC; CDR3aa: CAISESISGANVLTF; abundance: NA; v_gene: TRBV10-3; j_gene: TRBJ2-6; d_gene: NA
CDR3nt: TGTGCCAGCAGTGAAGCCCCGGGGCCAGGGATTGGAAACACCATATATTTT; CDR3aa: CASSEAPGPGIGNTIYF; abundance: few; v_gene: TRBV2; j_gene: TRBJ1-3; d_gene: NA
CDR3nt: TGCAGTGCTCACACGTCCTACGAGCAGTACTTC; CDR3aa: CSAHTSYEQYF; abundance: many; v_gene: TRBV20-1; j_gene: TRBJ2-7; d_gene: NA
CDR3nt: TGCAGTGCTAGAGAACCGGGACAGGAGTTCAATGAGCAGTTCTTC; CDR3aa: CSAREPGQEFNEQFF; abundance: many; v_gene: TRBV20-1; j_gene: TRBJ2-1; d_gene: TRBD1
CDR3nt: TGCGCCAGCAGCGAGGGAAATGCTAACTATGGCTACACCTTC; CDR3aa: CASSEGNANYGYTF; abundance: many; v_gene: TRBV5-1; j_gene: TRBJ1-2; d_gene: NA
CDR3nt: TGCAGCGTCCAGGAGAGCGGGCTTCAAGAGACCCAGTACTTC; CDR3aa: CSVQESGLQETQYF; abundance: NA; v_gene: TRBV29-1; j_gene: TRBJ2-5; d_gene: NA
CDR3nt: TGTGCCAGCAGCGGTGGACAGGGGACCTACGAGCAGTACTTC; CDR3aa: CASSGGQGTYEQYF; abundance: few; v_gene: TRBV7-6; j_gene: TRBJ2-7; d_gene: TRBD1
CDR3nt: TGCGCCAGCAGCCCGGGACTGAACAATCAGCCCCAGCATTTT; CDR3aa: CASSPGLNNQPQHF; abundance: NA; v_gene: TRBV5-1; j_gene: TRBJ1-5; d_gene: NA
CDR3nt: TGTGCCAGCAGCTTAGCTTGGGGACCGGGGCCCACGCAGTATTTT; CDR3aa: CASSLAWGPGPTQYF; abundance: many; v_gene: TRBV7-6; j_gene: TRBJ2-3; d_gene: NA
CDR3nt: TGCAGTGCTAGAGATCCTAGCGCAGCGGGAGGTGGAGAGACCCAGTACTTC; CDR3aa: CSARDPSAAGGGETQYF; abundance: many; v_gene: TRBV20-1; j_gene: TRBJ2-5; d_gene: TRBD2
CDR3nt: TGTGCCAGCAGCTTAACCCGGACAGCCCAAAGGGCCTACGAGCAGTACTTC; CDR3aa: CASSLTRTAQRAYEQYF; abundance: NA; v_gene: TRBV7-8; j_gene: TRBJ2-7; d_gene: NA